Following are 20 T cell receptor beta chains from one sample sequenced in a study of a mutant IDH1 vaccine in newly diagnosed glioma. Sequencing was performed with immunoSEQ multiplex PCR; in TCRdb, only in-frame clones are kept and a portion is missing. This table holds about 60,000 clones, about 87% found once. Time point noted: week 23, last vaccination. With topical imiquimod, each dose of the vaccine consisted of 300 ug of mutant IDH1 20-mer peptide. Their specific antigens are unknown. The input for sequencing was PBMCs, taken from a glioma patient whose treatment included an IDH1 peptide vaccine. The receptors were sampled from a man between 35 and 55 years old with glioma.

The chain carries TRBV2 and TRBJ1-5; D possibly corresponds to TRBD1 (6 bases). V was pared by 6 bases and J by 3 bases, with 12 bases between. CDR3 length: 14 residues. The germline CDR1 and CDR2 sequences are SNHLY and FYNNEI. The CDR3 DNA reads TGTGCCAGCAGCGTGGCGGGGGCCAATCAGCCCCAGCATTTT. Residues: CASSVAGANQPQHF.

The chain combines TRBV6-5 with TRBJ1-3; no definite D call. The V and J ends lost 2 bases and 0 bases respectively, with 5 bases between them. The length of the CDR3 is 14 residues. Germline values: CDR1 MNHEY, CDR2 SVGAGI. The CDR3 sequence is CASSYGDSGNTIYF. The CDR3 nucleotides are TGTGCCAGCAGTTACGGGGACTCTGGAAACACCATATATTTT.

The chain carries TRBV29-1 and TRBJ2-7; 9 nucleotides agree with TRBD1. The CDR3 is 12 amino acids. Germline V gene data show CDR1 as SQVTM and CDR2 as ANQGSEA. CDR3 region: CRSGTGSDEQYF. CDR3 nucleotides: TGCAGATCCGGGACAGGGTCCGACGAGCAGTACTTC.

This clone was seen a single time. The rearrangement links TRBV15 to TRBJ1-1; D is ambiguous. Between the trimmed V and J ends, which lost 8 bases and 1 base, there was a span of 11 bases. This CDR3 spans 13 amino acids. The germline CDR1 and CDR2 sequences are LNHNV and YYDKDF (reference sequence). CDR3: CATELRWNTEAFF. The DNA of the CDR3 is TGTGCCACCGAACTCCGTTGGAACACTGAAGCTTTCTTT. The full variable domain, with the rest looked up from reference TRBV15 and TRBJ1-1, is DAMVIQNPRYQVTQFGKPVTLSCSQTLNHNVMYWYQQKSSQAPKLLFHYYDKDFNNEADTPDNFQSRRPNTSFCFLDIRSPGLGDTAMYLCATELRWNTEAFFGQGTRLTVV.

The chain recombines TRBV5-1 with TRBJ1-2, with TRBD1 identical over 9 bases. The CDR3 has 13 amino acids. Germline CDR1 SGHRS, CDR2 YFSETQ. Unmatched junction bases numbered 6, after V lost 4 bases and J lost 8 bases. The CDR3 coding sequence is TGCGCCAGCAGCACGGGACAGGGAAGAGGCTACACCTTC. This translates into CASSTGQGRGYTF. Drawing the rest from reference TRBV5-1 and TRBJ1-2, the complete variable domain is KAGVTQTPRYLIKTRGQQVTLSCSPISGHRSVSWYQQTPGQGLQFLFEYFSETQRNKGNFPGRFSGRQFSNSRSEMNVSTLELGDSALYLCASSTGQGRGYTFGSGTRLTVV.

The chain couples TRBV29-1 to TRBJ2-7; no definite D call. From germline, CDR1 is SQVTM and CDR2 ANQGSEA. The V end was cut by 5 bases, the J end by 3 bases, with 14 bases between. This CDR3 is built from 13 residues. The CDR3 loop reads CSVHLVADYEQYF. The CDR3 DNA is TGCAGCGTTCACCTTGTGGCGGACTACGAGCAGTACTTC.

The CDR3 nucleotides are TGTGCCAGTAGTATCATCGGGGAGCTGTTTTTT. Translating it yields CASSIIGELFF. The chain joins TRBV19 to TRBJ2-2; the D is unclear. The germline CDR1 and CDR2 sequences are LNHDA and SQIVND (reference sequence). This CDR3 is built from 11 residues. V dropped 3 bases and J dropped 7 bases, with 3 bases sitting between them.

The chain employs TRBV28 and TRBJ2-3; 7 bases align to TRBD2. Germline CDR1 and CDR2: MDHEN and SYDVKM. This CDR3 contains 16 residues. V was pared by 6 bases and J by 0 bases, with 9 bases of the junction left unmatched. The CDR3 nucleotides read TGTGCCAGCAGCGCCCCTACGGGGGGAAGCACAGATACGCAGTATTTT. Its translation is CASSAPTGGSTDTQYF.

The chain carries TRBV18 and TRBJ2-1; the match to TRBD2 covers 7 bases. J was trimmed by 8 bases and V by 3 bases; bases with no gene match: 4. Germline V CDR1 and CDR2: KGHSH, LQKENI. The CDR3 covers 13 residues. Here the CDR3 reads CASSPPTSDEQFF. The CDR3 bases are TGTGCCAGCTCACCTCCAACTAGCGATGAGCAGTTCTTC.

V is TRBV7-9 and J is TRBJ1-2; D unclear. This CDR3 comprises 13 residues. V was pared by 4 bases and J by 4 bases, with 10 bases between. From germline, CDR1 is SEHNR and CDR2 FQNEAQ (reference sequence). CDR3 coding DNA: TGTGCCAGCAGCTCCCAACTACTCTATGGCTACACCTTC. This gives the protein CASSSQLLYGYTF.

This rearrangement joins TRBV15 to TRBJ1-1, with a tentative D call TRBD1 (5 bases). Trimming cost V 2 bases and J 4 bases, with 5 bases left between them. The germline V gene encodes CDR1 LNHNV and CDR2 YYDKDF (reference sequence). The CDR3 has 12 residues. For the CDR3, the DNA is TGTGCCACCAGCAGACAGGGCACTGAAGCTTTCTTT. Protein product: CATSRQGTEAFF.

The chain employs TRBV5-1 and TRBJ2-5; 8 bases agree with TRBD1. Germline V CDR1 and CDR2: SGHRS, YFSETQ. The CDR3 sequence is 17 residues long. V was pared by 0 bases and J by 3 bases, with 10 bases of the junction left unmatched. The CDR3 nucleotides read TGCGCCAGCAGCTTGGACTTAGGCAGGGGGCGCAAAGAGACCCAGTACTTC. This translates into CASSLDLGRGRKETQYF.

The rearrangement joins TRBV5-6 to TRBJ2-1; D is perhaps TRBD2 (6 bases). Between the trimmed V and J ends, which lost 5 bases and 5 bases, there was a span of 20 bases. Germline CDR1 SGHDT, CDR2 YYEEEE. The CDR3 has 16 residues. The CDR3 nucleotides read TGTGCCAGCAGTACTCTAGCGATTCGGGTCAACAATGAGCAGTTCTTC. Translated: CASSTLAIRVNNEQFF.

The chain combines TRBV15 with TRBJ2-7, with D perhaps assigned TRBD1 or TRBD2 (6 bases each). The CDR3 loop spans 14 amino acids. Trimming cost V 0 bases and J 4 bases, with 10 bases left between them. Germline assignment: CDR1 LNHNV and CDR2 YYDKDF (reference sequence). The DNA for the CDR3 is TGTGCCACCAGCAGAGAAGGGGGAGGTTACGAGCAGTACTTC. Encoded protein: CATSREGGGYEQYF.

The chain uses TRBV5-1 and TRBJ2-3; TRBD2 might be the D (5 bases). Trimming stripped 2 bases from V and 4 bases from J, with 14 bases between. Germline CDR1 is SGHRS and CDR2 is YFSETQ. The CDR3 is 15 amino acids. CDR3 amino acids: CASSFGGPSPDTQYF. The CDR3 nucleotides read TGCGCCAGCAGCTTCGGAGGACCATCACCAGATACGCAGTATTTT.

V is TRBV5-1 and J is TRBJ2-3, with TRBD1 identical over 7 bases. The length of the CDR3 is 16 residues. The germline gives CDR1 SGHRS, CDR2 YFSETQ. Trimming removed 3 bases from V and 2 bases from J; junction bases left unmatched: 9. The CDR3 here is CASSYRQGGSTDTQYF. In DNA form, the CDR3 reads TGCGCCAGCAGCTACCGACAGGGCGGATCCACAGATACGCAGTATTTT.

This chain uses TRBV7-9 with TRBJ2-7; D unresolved. Trimming stripped 0 bases from V and 2 bases from J, with 8 bases between. The germline V gene encodes CDR1 SEHNR and CDR2 FQNEAQ (reference sequence). The CDR3 has 14 residues. This CDR3 reads CASSLALFPYEQYF. CDR3 bases: TGTGCCAGCAGCTTAGCTCTCTTCCCCTACGAGCAGTACTTC.

This clone was observed a few times. This chain links TRBV7-2 with TRBJ1-2, with TRBD1 matching 10 bases. Per germline, CDR1 SGHTA and CDR2 FQGNSA. The CDR3 consists of 15 residues. The ends lost 5 bases at V and 0 bases at J; junction bases unmatched: 3. The CDR3 here is CASSPDRGSNYGYTF. Written as DNA, the CDR3 is TGTGCCAGCAGCCCGGACAGGGGGTCTAACTATGGCTACACCTTC.

This chain uses TRBV27 with TRBJ1-2, with TRBD1 matching 7 bases. CDR1 and CDR2 (germline): MNHEY, SMNVEV (reference sequence). Germline trimming cut 5 bases from V and 0 bases from J; bases unmatched to any gene: 6. The CDR3 runs 15 residues. CDR3: CASSKQGQPNYGYTF. CDR3 DNA sequence: TGTGCCAGCAGTAAACAGGGACAGCCTAACTATGGCTACACCTTC.

This sequence joins TRBV10-3 and TRBJ1-5, with a weak D call TRBD1 (6 bases). CDR3 length: 13 amino acids. The germline gives CDR1 ENHRY, CDR2 SYGVKD. V was clipped by 7 bases and J by 3 bases, with 10 bases between them. CDR3 in amino acids: CAITRDNNQPQHF. The CDR3 nucleotides read TGTGCCATCACCCGGGACAACAATCAGCCCCAGCATTTT.